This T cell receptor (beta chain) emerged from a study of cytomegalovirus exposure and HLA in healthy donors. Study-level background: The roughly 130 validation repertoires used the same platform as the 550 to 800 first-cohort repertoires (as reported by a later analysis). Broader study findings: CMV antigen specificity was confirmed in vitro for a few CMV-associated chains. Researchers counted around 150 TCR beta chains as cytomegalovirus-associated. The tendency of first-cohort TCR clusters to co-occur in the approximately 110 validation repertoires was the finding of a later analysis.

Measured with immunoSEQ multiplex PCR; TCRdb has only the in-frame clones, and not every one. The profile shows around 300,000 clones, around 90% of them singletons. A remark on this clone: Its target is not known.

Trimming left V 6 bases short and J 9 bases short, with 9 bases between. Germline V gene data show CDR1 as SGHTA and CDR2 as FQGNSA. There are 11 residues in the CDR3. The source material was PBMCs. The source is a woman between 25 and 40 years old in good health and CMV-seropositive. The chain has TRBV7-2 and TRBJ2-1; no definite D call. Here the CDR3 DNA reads TGTGCCAGCAGTCCTAGGGTTGAGCAGTTCTTC. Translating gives CASSPRVEQFF.